Each of the 23 T cell receptor beta chains below was sequenced from the same sample in a study of blood T cell repertoires in COVID-19. Assay: immunoSEQ multiplex PCR; the TCRdb copy retains only in-frame clones and omits some. The table includes 250,000 to 300,000 clones, 89% detected once. Material for sequencing was peripheral blood. The receptors stem from an older woman with acute or convalescent COVID-19.

V usage is TRBV20-1 and J usage is TRBJ2-3, with TRBD2 identical over 7 bases. The CDR3 sequence is 13 residues long. After removal of 3 bases from V and 2 bases from J, the junction contained 2 bases not matched to a gene. The germline V gene encodes CDR1 DFQATT and CDR2 SNEGSKA (reference sequence). CDR3 coding DNA: TGCAGTGCTAGTCGGGGGGTCACAGATACGCAGTATTTT. As protein: CSASRGVTDTQYF.

This clone has just one count. The CDR3 nucleotides read TGTGCCAGCAGCCGCGACGGGTTCTATGGCTACACCTTC. This encodes CASSRDGFYGYTF. The rearrangement joins TRBV5-4 to TRBJ1-2; no firm D call. Germline CDR1 SGHNT, CDR2 YYREEE (reference sequence). Trimming removed 4 bases at V and 4 bases at J, with 11 bases between. The CDR3 contains 13 residues. The complete variable domain, with remaining parts taken from reference TRBV5-4 and TRBJ1-2, reads ETGVTQSPTHLIKTRGQQVTLRCSSQSGHNTVSWYQQALGQGPQFIFQYYREEENGRGNFPPRFSGLQFPNYSSELNVNALELDDSALYLCASSRDGFYGYTFGSGTRLTVV.

This chain links TRBV27 with TRBJ2-5; D perhaps matches TRBD1 (5 bases). Germline CDR1 and CDR2: MNHEY and SMNVEV (reference sequence). The CDR3 has 13 amino acids. V lost 7 bases, J lost 2 bases, and 11 bases lay in between. The CDR3 spells CASIDDSQETQYF. CDR3 coding DNA: TGTGCCAGCATTGACGACAGTCAAGAGACCCAGTACTTC.

The chain couples TRBV5-5 to TRBJ2-1; 14 nucleotides line up with TRBD2. V trimming: 0 bases; J trimming: 8 bases; junction bases outside the gene matches: 10. The germline gives CDR1 SGHKS, CDR2 YYEKEE (reference sequence). CDR3 length: 18 residues. The chain's CDR3 is CASSLGTDGTSGRDEQFF. The CDR3 bases are TGTGCCAGCAGCTTGGGGACAGACGGGACTAGCGGGAGAGATGAGCAGTTCTTC.

The chain is built from TRBV11-2 and TRBJ2-7, with a tentative D call TRBD2 (6 bases). This CDR3 comprises 16 residues. Germline V gives CDR1 SGHAT, CDR2 FQNNGV. Trimming took off 1 base at V and 2 bases at J, with 15 bases between the two ends. The CDR3 reads CASSLGRRDLTYEQYF. The CDR3 DNA follows: TGTGCCAGCAGCTTAGGGAGGCGGGACCTCACCTACGAGCAGTACTTC.

V gene TRBV11-3 combines with J gene TRBJ2-1, with TRBD2 identical over 10 bases. The CDR3 is 15 residues long. Per germline, CDR1 SGHNT and CDR2 YENEEA. V was pared by 7 bases and J by 8 bases, with 11 bases of the junction left unmatched. CDR3 sequence (DNA): TGTGCCAGCAAGCTTAGTAGCGGGGGGTACGATGAGCAGTTCTTC. Translating gives CASKLSSGGYDEQFF.

This chain uses TRBV28 with TRBJ1-2, with D perhaps matching TRBD1 (6 bases). This CDR3 is 14 amino acids long. The germline V and J ends were trimmed by 6 bases and 8 bases, with 19 bases remaining between them. Germline values: CDR1 MDHEN, CDR2 SYDVKM. The CDR3 coding sequence is TGTGCCAGCAGCTACATGGGAGGGGGTAAAGGCTACACCTTC. It codes for CASSYMGGGKGYTF.

This chain joins TRBV27 and TRBJ2-5; 7 nucleotides agree with TRBD1. V was pared by 6 bases and J by 5 bases, with 12 bases of the junction left unmatched. The CDR3 consists of 15 residues. Germline V gene sequence: CDR1 MNHEY, CDR2 SMNVEV (reference sequence). CDR3 residues: CASSARDSNLETQYF. DNA of the CDR3: TGTGCCAGCAGCGCCCGGGACAGTAATCTGGAGACCCAGTACTTC.

The chain carries TRBV18 and TRBJ2-1; 9 bases match TRBD2. V lost 5 bases and J lost 0; bases outside the gene matches: 14. The CDR3 length is 19 residues. Germline V gives CDR1 KGHSH, CDR2 LQKENI. CDR3 coding DNA: TGTGCCAGCTCATCAGGACTAGCGCAATCCCGAAGCTCCTACAATGAGCAGTTCTTC. Amino acids: CASSSGLAQSRSSYNEQFF.

The rearrangement links TRBV24-1 to TRBJ2-5; the match to TRBD2 covers 8 bases. This CDR3 comprises 14 residues. V trimming: 3 bases; J trimming: 4 bases; junction bases outside the gene matches: 3. Germline CDR1 is KGHDR and CDR2 is SFDVKD. Written as DNA, the CDR3 is TGTGCCACCAGTGATCCGGGAGGGTTAGAGACCCAGTACTTC. Protein product: CATSDPGGLETQYF.

The chain joins TRBV27 to TRBJ1-2; D gene unclear. This CDR3 spans 14 amino acids. Trimming took 3 bases from V and 8 from J, leaving 16 bases between them. Per the germline V gene, CDR1 is MNHEY and CDR2 is SMNVEV (reference sequence). Written as DNA, the CDR3 is TGTGCCAGCAGTTTTAGGGAGAGCAAGAAGGGCTACACCTTC. Amino acid sequence: CASSFRESKKGYTF.

The chain combines TRBV7-9 with TRBJ1-1, with 12 bases that match TRBD1. Losses at the gene ends were 5 bases for V and 0 bases for J; bases not matched to a gene: 4. The CDR3 totals 16 residues. Germline lookup yields CDR1 SEHNR and CDR2 FQNEAQ (reference sequence). CDR3 sequence (DNA): TGTGCCAGCAGCCCCGGGACAGGGGGCTTGAACACTGAAGCTTTCTTT. As protein: CASSPGTGGLNTEAFF.

The chain couples TRBV11-3 to TRBJ2-7; 12 bases align to TRBD2. The CDR3 loop spans 19 amino acids. The junction had 14 bases not matched to a gene; V was cut back by 5 bases and J by 0 bases. Germline CDR1 is SGHNT and CDR2 is YENEEA. The CDR3 coding sequence is TGTGCCAGCAGCCCCCTCTCTAGCGGGAGGGCCCGGGGCTCCTACGAGCAGTACTTC. It codes for CASSPLSSGRARGSYEQYF. Complete variable domain (other parts from reference TRBV11-3 and TRBJ2-7): EAGVVQSPRYKIIEKKQPVAFWCNPISGHNTLYWYLQNLGQGPELLIRYENEEAVDDSQLPKDRFSAERLKGVDSTLKIQPAELGDSAVYLCASSPLSSGRARGSYEQYFGPGTRLTVT.

The sample holds one count of this clone. The V and J genes are TRBV11-2 and TRBJ2-2; 8 bases align to TRBD1. This CDR3 is built from 18 residues. Unmatched junction bases numbered 13, after V lost 3 bases and J lost 4 bases. Germline CDR1 SGHAT, CDR2 FQNNGV. CDR3 in DNA: TGTGCCAGCAGCTTTTTGCCCCGGGCAGGGGGCAGCACCGGGGAGCTGTTTTTT. It specifies CASSFLPRAGGSTGELFF. The full variable domain, in which reference TRBV11-2 and TRBJ2-2 provide the parts outside the CDR3, is EAGVAQSPRYKIIEKRQSVAFWCNPISGHATLYWYQQILGQGPKLLIQFQNNGVVDDSQLPKDRFSAERLKGVDSTLKIQPAKLEDSAVYLCASSFLPRAGGSTGELFFGEGSRLTVL.

This clone was counted a few times. V and J are TRBV10-1 and TRBJ1-4; D remains ambiguous. Trimming stripped 6 bases from V and 3 bases from J, with 8 bases between. Germline lookup yields CDR1 WNHNN and CDR2 SYGVQD (reference sequence). This CDR3 comprises 13 residues. The CDR3 region has the DNA TGCGCCAGCAGCGCCGGGGCTAATGAAAAACTGTTTTTT. This encodes CASSAGANEKLFF.

For the CDR3, the DNA is TGCAGCGTTGAGGGGGAGATTAACAGGGGGAAGAAGCGCGGCTACACCTTC. As protein: CSVEGEINRGKKRGYTF. The chain combines TRBV29-1 with TRBJ1-2; TRBD1 agrees at 8 bases. CDR3 length equals 17 residues. Germline values: CDR1 SQVTM, CDR2 ANQGSEA. With 3 bases clipped from V and 8 bases from J, the junction kept 20 bases outside the gene matches.

The chain combines TRBV3-1 (or the pseudogene TRBV3-2) with TRBJ2-2, with TRBD2 matching 9 bases. The CDR3 runs to 16 residues. V shed 2 bases, J shed 6 bases, and the junction held 7 bases outside the gene matches. The germline CDR1 and CDR2 sequences are LGHDT and YNNKEL (reference sequence). CDR3 loop: CASSQSAGGVAGELFF. CDR3 DNA sequence: TGTGCCAGCAGCCAATCAGCGGGGGGAGTAGCCGGGGAGCTGTTTTTT.

The V and J genes are TRBV6-2 or TRBV6-3 and TRBJ1-1; 8 bases line up with TRBD1. The CDR3 length is 15 residues. V shed 5 bases and J 5 bases; nucleotides not matched to a gene: 10. Germline V gives CDR1 MNHEY, CDR2 SVGEGT. The CDR3 region is CASSQIGQGGTEAFF. CDR3 nucleotide sequence: TGTGCCAGCAGTCAAATCGGACAGGGCGGGACTGAAGCTTTCTTT.

For the CDR3, the DNA is TGTGCCAGCAGCTCAGGACTATCACGGTATGGCTACACCTTC. Protein product: CASSSGLSRYGYTF. The chain carries TRBV7-9 and TRBJ1-2, with D unclear. V was cut by 4 bases and J by 5 bases, with 14 bases left in between. CDR1 SEHNR and CDR2 FQNEAQ come from the germline V gene (reference sequence). The CDR3 sequence is 14 residues long.

V usage is TRBV5-1 and J usage is TRBJ1-1; TRBD1 matches 7 bases. CDR1 is SGHRS and CDR2 is YFSETQ in the germline V gene. The CDR3 runs to 13 residues. Germline trimming cut 0 bases from V and 8 bases from J; bases unmatched to any gene: 4. This CDR3 is CASSLAPDREAFF. The DNA of the CDR3 is TGCGCCAGCAGCTTGGCCCCGGACAGGGAAGCTTTCTTT.

The rearrangement uses TRBV7-2 and TRBJ2-6; D is possibly TRBD1 (6 bases). In germline, CDR1 is SGHTA, CDR2 FQGNSA. The CDR3 is made up of 14 amino acids. V lost 4 bases to trimming and J lost 2 bases, with 6 bases between them. The CDR3 nucleotides are TGTGCCAGCAGCTACAGGGCTGGGGCCAACGTCCTGACTTTC. Translation: CASSYRAGANVLTF.

As to this clone: The same CDR3 can be traced to other DNA sequences in this sample. V and J are TRBV5-1 and TRBJ2-5; D gene unclear. Germline CDR1 reads SGHRS; CDR2 reads YFSETQ. V was clipped by 1 base and J by 1 base, with 8 bases between them. This CDR3 has 14 amino acids. As DNA, the CDR3 is TGCGCCAGCAGCTTGTCCGGCGGCCAAGAGACCCAGTACTTC. This encodes CASSLSGGQETQYF.

The chain links TRBV28 to TRBJ2-7; D unclear. Germline values: CDR1 MDHEN, CDR2 SYDVKM. Trimming stripped 7 bases from V and 0 bases from J, with 13 bases between. This CDR3 region has 14 residues. CDR3 DNA sequence: TGTGCCAGCAACCTTGACACCTCCTCCTACGAGCAGTACTTC. It translates to CASNLDTSSYEQYF.